This T cell receptor (beta chain) was identified during a study of cytomegalovirus exposure and HLA in healthy donors (TCRdb year 2017). For the wider study: An earlier analysis of approximately 590 of the donors reported 250 to 300 Gb of sequence data and 100 million to 140 million unique TCR beta sequences from about 200 million T cells. About 310 gigabases of sequencing data and 80 million or so unique TCR sequences were included in an early release covering 550 to 800 HLA-typed donors. Of the 300 to 500 genotyped donors, less than 85% were placed in the genetic ancestry cluster associated with self-reported Caucasian donors. The aim of the study was to test whether cataloging public T cell receptors could identify signatures of past pathogen exposure. The study profiled the T cell repertoires of around 700 subjects by immunosequencing and related them to cytomegalovirus serostatus. A separate validation cohort of 90 to 150 different subjects was used in addition to the approximately 610-subject first cohort. The study combined high-throughput TCR immunosequencing, statistical association of individual TCRs with disease status, and machine learning to predict cytomegalovirus infection status. A later analysis re-examined previously published TCR beta repertoires from about 700 donors and added high-resolution HLA genotyping to investigate patterns of TCR occurrence. In the later analysis, no new phenotypic data were used to find candidate immune exposures; instead, reliance was placed on TCR beta sequences and their occurrence across donors. An earlier analysis of fewer than 750 of the donors used high-throughput TCR beta sequencing to judge whether each TCR beta V gene segment behaved as functional or pseudogenic. Donor age, sex, ethnicity and CMV serostatus were collected together with the repertoire data. A later genetic analysis used genome-wide SNP genotypes for about 55% of the 666 donors, treating that subset as a discovery cohort. All discovery cohort repertoires had been generated on a single sequencing platform. HLA typing covered class I and class II loci at four-digit resolution. The number of donors typed differed by locus, with about 629-630 for A, B, C, DRB1 and DQB1, roughly 550 for DQA1, about 610 for DPA1, and over 400 for DPB1. Because of strong linkage in the cohort, roughly five DR-DQ haplotypes were treated as single units for association and clustering. On average, roughly 240,000 unique TCR beta nucleotide sequences were sequenced per donor among a few hundred genotyped donors of the cohort, with roughly 18% of those sequences being non-productive.

This clone has a handful of counts. Which antigen it targets is not known. No per-base quality is available; no much larger clone lies one base away. In total, roughly 670 healthy bone marrow donors made up the cohort. Cohort members were all nominally healthy when sampled, although unrecorded immune exposures were likely present. The donor was CMV seropositive and was included in the group of 250 to 300 seropositive cohort members. Every donor gave a peripheral blood sample, and the peripheral blood mononuclear cells from that sample were used for TCR beta sequencing. The Qiagen DNeasy Blood Extraction Kit was used to extract genomic DNA from the blood cell samples. The library was built by means of the immunoSEQ multiplex PCR assay. The multiplex PCR relied on a mix of 60 forward primers for TCR Vbeta segments and 13 reverse primers for TCR Jbeta segments. The CDR3 region of rearranged TCR beta genes was amplified from genomic DNA with a multiplex PCR assay. The Illumina HiSeq System was used to sequence the amplified TCR beta libraries as 87-base-pair reads. As for the original processing: In a later analysis, 77 million or so unique TCR beta chains were counted across the roughly 670 repertoires, and roughly 10 million of these chains were shared by at least two donors. Raw reads were error-corrected and collapsed into unique sequences by a nearest-neighbor algorithm in which closely related sequences were merged to remove PCR and sequencing errors. To assign V, D and J gene segments, CDR3 sequences were aligned to IMGT reference sequences. For a sequence to be retained, at least a six-nucleotide match to both a V gene segment and a J gene segment was required. A rearrangement was called productive if the CDR3 had no stop codons and remained in frame with V and J, and every other rearrangement was called non-productive. CDR3 was defined according to IMGT convention as the region running from the second conserved V-encoded cysteine to the conserved J-encoded phenylalanine. Sequences without an unambiguous match to a single V gene segment were excluded from the earlier analysis of several hundred of the donors. An earlier analysis of 500 to 700 of the donors classified V segments as functional when productive rearrangements were above 56.7% and as segregating when the standard deviation between donors was above 5%. A statistical classification framework was built to diagnose cytomegalovirus status from the catalog of TCR beta chain sequences. A later analysis assigned V and J genes by comparing TCR nucleotide sequences with IMGT/GENE-DB human TR gene sequences. The TCRdist pipeline was used in a later analysis to assign CDR3 sequences and most-parsimonious VDJ recombination scenarios. In a later analysis, each TCR beta chain was defined by its CDR3 amino acid sequence together with its V-gene family, and reads lacking a unique V-gene family were excluded. As a way to deal with suspected cross-contamination and a sequencing artifact, a later analysis dropped hundreds of nucleotide sequences that were highly shared and had low generation probability. In a later analysis, a clonal expansion index for each public chain was calculated from normalized within-repertoire ranks of inferred template counts. Generation probabilities in a later analysis came from a VDJ recombination model fitted to out-of-frame rearrangements, and those results were checked against IGoR. A later analysis scored TCR-TCR, TCR-HLA and TCR-CMV co-occurrence with hypergeometric tests, applying a repertoire-size bias correction to TCR pairs. False discovery rates were estimated in a later analysis by permuting HLA or CMV assignments 20 times. In a later analysis, co-occurring TCRs were grouped with DBSCAN, and TCRdist sequence similarity was added when clustering was performed within HLA-allele-positive subsets. Co-occurrence clustering excluded repertoires with fewer than 30,000 or more than 120,000 public chains, plus five with anomalous nucleotide sharing. The table comes from immuneACCESS by way of TCRdb, which keeps in-frame sequences with V and J called. Part of the clones is missing from these tables; in studies checked, under half for an unresolved V gene and the rest for unknown reasons. The V and J calls and clone size are taken from that table; D and trimming were inferred from the DNA. This sample lists about 90,000 clones; nearly 80% were detected once. The top ten constitute around 4.3% of the sample.

General study outcomes and caveats: According to a later analysis, most CMV-associated TCR beta chains appeared to be HLA-restricted, and the HLA associations seemed to be driven largely by CMV exposure. Presence/absence analyses assumed roughly uniform sequencing depth across donors, an assumption that may not hold. The authors suggested that the approach could potentially be extended to other disease states and immunological phenotypes. The earlier analysis of 587 of the donors excluded roughly 16 rarely observed V segments, including chromosome 9 orphons, because counts were too low. Linkage disequilibrium might explain the correlated functional status among segregating V segments, but an unknown experimental factor could not be ruled out. HLA typing was unavailable for some donors at each locus, so association tests used only the typed subset. Some IMGT-functional V segments, including TRBV6-2 and TRBV6-3, could not be told apart with the 87-base-pair reads, so those segments were excluded. The study listed approximately 160 TCR beta chains as associated with cytomegalovirus. The classifier was reported to diagnose cytomegalovirus status with high specificity and sensitivity in both the original cohort and the validation cohort. Immune exposure information for the cohort was limited to CMV serostatus. A further reported finding was that TCR beta sequences accurately predicted the HLA-A and HLA-B alleles for most subjects in the first cohort. A cluster of highly shared sequence variants was judged likely to represent a technical artifact of the sequencing pipeline. A later analysis found that HLA-associated TCR beta chains were more clonally expanded and had lower generation probabilities than equally common non-associated chains. Assigning TCR associations to individual alleles was difficult when HLA alleles, especially DR and DQ, strongly co-occurred. A later analysis associated 15,000 or so TCR beta sequences with specific HLA alleles at a false discovery rate of 0.05. An association between a missense DCLRE1C variant and V-gene and J-gene trimming of TCR beta chains was found in a later genetic analysis and replicated in an independent cohort. A later analysis found that TCR association rates varied across HLA loci, with DRB1 alleles showing the most associated TCRs and HLA-C alleles the fewest. Compared with the roughly 720-donor mean, donors in an Asian-associated ancestry cluster had fewer N-insertions in productive TCRs, according to a later genetic analysis. In an earlier analysis of under 600 of the donors, most TCR beta V segments were observed in productive rearrangements about 87% or about 30% of the time, broadly matching IMGT annotations. Only TCR beta chains were sequenced in this cohort, and the absence of alpha or paired-chain data limited detectable features. A few of the identified cytomegalovirus-associated TCR beta chains were confirmed in vitro to be specific for cytomegalovirus antigens. In a later analysis, several top co-occurrence clusters were reported to appear linked to parvovirus B19, influenza, CMV and Epstein-Barr virus. Most TCR sequences were seen in very few donors, while some public TCRs were found in many individuals.

Including cysteine and phenylalanine, the CDR3 has 14 amino acids. The read is trimmed to its CDR3 DNA, 42 bases read in frame from base 1. Deletion took 4 bases off V and 0 bases off J, with a span of 10 bases between the germline ends. The germline V gene encodes CDR1 SGHRS and CDR2 YFSETQ. This chain joins TRBV5-1 to TRBJ1-1; too little of a D gene remains to name it. This receptor was identified in a woman aged 40-49 years in good health and CMV-seropositive. The sequencing sample was made of PBMCs. The CDR3 loop reads CASSAGTVNTEAFF. Here is the DNA: TGCGCCAGCAGCGCGGGAACAGTGAACACTGAAGCTTTCTTT.